The 13 T cell receptor beta chains below come from one sample, sequenced in a study of OX40 agonist ivuxolimab in advanced cancers. Assay: immunoSEQ multiplex PCR; the TCRdb copy retains only in-frame clones and omits some. The sample yields under 85,000 clones, over 80% seen once. Material: CD4+ or CD8+ T cells sorted from blood, obtained in a trial of the OX40 agonist ivuxolimab. The receptors derive from an adult with an advanced solid tumor such as melanoma, head and neck, liver or kidney cancer.

The chain is built from TRBV29-1 and TRBJ1-3; the D is unclear. Germline V gene lookup returns CDR1 SQVTM and CDR2 ANQGSEA. V was shortened by 2 bases and J by 0 bases, with 8 bases between the two germline ends. The CDR3 runs to 14 residues. The CDR3 DNA reads TGCAGCGTTGAACGCCCGGTCTCTGGAAACACCATATATTTT. Its protein product is CSVERPVSGNTIYF.

The CDR3 protein is CASSWGGRTDTQYF. The CDR3 DNA reads as TGCGCCAGCAGCTGGGGGGGGCGCACAGATACGCAGTATTTT. V is TRBV5-1 and J is TRBJ2-3; D perhaps matches TRBD2 (7 bases). The germline gives CDR1 SGHRS, CDR2 YFSETQ. CDR3 size: 14 residues. V was shortened by 3 bases and J by 1 base, with 9 bases between the two germline ends.

The rearrangement joins TRBV27 to TRBJ1-2, with D perhaps matching TRBD1 (5 bases). The CDR3 is 16 amino acids. The germline V gene has CDR1 MNHEY and CDR2 SMNVEV (reference sequence). Trimming left V 1 base short and J 4 bases short, with 16 bases between. The CDR3: CASSLLFPGSGYGYTF. CDR3 nucleotides: TGTGCCAGCAGTTTATTATTTCCAGGGTCTGGCTATGGCTACACCTTC.

The chain couples TRBV10-1 to TRBJ2-1; 12 positions agree with TRBD2. The CDR3 totals 19 residues. Losses at the gene ends were 3 bases for V and 4 bases for J; bases not matched to a gene: 13. Germline V lookup: CDR1 WNHNN, CDR2 SYGVQD (reference sequence). The CDR3 DNA reads as TGCGCCAGCAGTGATTCCGGACTAGCGGGGCACTCTGCGTACAATGAGCAGTTCTTC. The encoded protein is CASSDSGLAGHSAYNEQFF.

The chain is built from TRBV6-1 and TRBJ2-5, with TRBD1 matching over 8 bases. This CDR3 is 12 amino acids long. CDR1 MNHNS and CDR2 SASEGT come from the germline V gene. The CDR3 protein is CAATGAGETQYF. Here the CDR3 DNA reads TGTGCAGCGACAGGGGCAGGGGAGACCCAGTACTTC.

The chain has TRBV7-2 and TRBJ2-7; 14 nucleotides line up with TRBD2. Germline CDR1 is SGHTA and CDR2 is FQGNSA. CDR3 size: 16 residues. The trim removed 4 bases at V and 5 bases at J, leaving 7 bases unmatched. This CDR3 reads CASSSKPGLAGDEQYF. CDR3 DNA: TGTGCCAGCAGCTCGAAACCGGGACTAGCGGGAGACGAGCAGTACTTC.

This rearrangement joins TRBV6-5 to TRBJ2-2; tentatively, D is TRBD1 (5 bases). V lost 7 bases, J lost 5 bases, and 14 bases lay in between. The CDR3 is 14 residues long. Germline CDR1 and CDR2: MNHEY and SVGAGI. CDR3 in DNA: TGTGCCAGCACGGACATCCCCATTACCGGGGAGCTGTTTTTT. Translating it yields CASTDIPITGELFF.

This chain connects TRBV19 to TRBJ2-3; TRBD1 aligns across 7 bases. There are 14 residues in the CDR3. The trim removed 4 bases at V and 11 bases at J, leaving 12 bases unmatched. The germline gives CDR1 LNHDA, CDR2 SQIVND (reference sequence). The chain's CDR3 is CASSTPGQPLLQYF. The CDR3 nucleotides read TGTGCCAGTAGTACACCGGGACAGCCGCTCCTGCAGTATTTT.

The chain uses TRBV2 and TRBJ1-4; 7 bases map to TRBD1. CDR1 and CDR2 (germline): SNHLY, FYNNEI. After removal of 2 bases from V and 8 bases from J, the junction contained 5 bases not matched to a gene. The CDR3 extends over 14 amino acids. CDR3 sequence reads: CASSETGVREKLFF. In DNA form, the CDR3 reads TGTGCCAGCAGTGAAACAGGGGTACGGGAAAAACTGTTTTTT.

This chain joins TRBV7-9 and TRBJ1-2; D possibly corresponds to TRBD1 (6 bases). Germline V lookup: CDR1 SEHNR, CDR2 FQNEAQ (reference sequence). The CDR3 covers 14 residues. V was clipped by 2 bases and J by 14 bases, with 21 bases between them. This chain's CDR3 is CASSLTGRGTRKTF. CDR3 DNA: TGTGCCAGCAGCTTAACAGGGCGGGGGACGAGGAAAACCTTC.

This chain connects TRBV7-2 to TRBJ2-1; no clear D. CDR1 is SGHTA and CDR2 is FQGNSA in the germline V gene. V gave up 5 bases and J gave up 7 bases, with 9 bases separating them. The CDR3 covers 12 residues. CDR3 DNA sequence: TGTGCCAGCAGCCTTACGGGTAATGAGCAGTTCTTC. Translation gives CASSLTGNEQFF. The full variable domain, with the rest looked up from reference TRBV7-2 and TRBJ2-1, is GAGVSQSPSNKVTEKGKDVELRCDPISGHTALYWYRQSLGQGLEFLIYFQGNSAPDKSGLPSDRFSAERTGGSVSTLTIQRTQQEDSAVYLCASSLTGNEQFFGPGTRLTVL.

As regards this clone: The junction departs from germline at one end; a sequencing error may be responsible. Other nucleotide sequences in the sample specify the same CDR3. This chain joins TRBV30 and TRBJ1-4, with no clear D. The CDR3 is made up of 12 amino acids. Germline V gene data show CDR1 as GTSNPN and CDR2 as SVGIG (reference sequence). The CDR3: CAWSPHDEKLFF. The DNA for the CDR3 is TGTGCCTGGAGTCCACATGATGAAAAACTGTTCTTT.

V gene TRBV5-1 combines with J gene TRBJ2-2; D uncertain. Germline V gene lookup returns CDR1 SGHRS and CDR2 YFSETQ. V was cut by 2 bases and J by 5 bases, with 19 bases left in between. There are 17 residues in the CDR3. CDR3 loop: CASSFGTVGGATGELFF. In nucleotides, the CDR3 is TGCGCCAGCAGCTTTGGAACAGTCGGTGGTGCTACCGGGGAGCTGTTTTTT.